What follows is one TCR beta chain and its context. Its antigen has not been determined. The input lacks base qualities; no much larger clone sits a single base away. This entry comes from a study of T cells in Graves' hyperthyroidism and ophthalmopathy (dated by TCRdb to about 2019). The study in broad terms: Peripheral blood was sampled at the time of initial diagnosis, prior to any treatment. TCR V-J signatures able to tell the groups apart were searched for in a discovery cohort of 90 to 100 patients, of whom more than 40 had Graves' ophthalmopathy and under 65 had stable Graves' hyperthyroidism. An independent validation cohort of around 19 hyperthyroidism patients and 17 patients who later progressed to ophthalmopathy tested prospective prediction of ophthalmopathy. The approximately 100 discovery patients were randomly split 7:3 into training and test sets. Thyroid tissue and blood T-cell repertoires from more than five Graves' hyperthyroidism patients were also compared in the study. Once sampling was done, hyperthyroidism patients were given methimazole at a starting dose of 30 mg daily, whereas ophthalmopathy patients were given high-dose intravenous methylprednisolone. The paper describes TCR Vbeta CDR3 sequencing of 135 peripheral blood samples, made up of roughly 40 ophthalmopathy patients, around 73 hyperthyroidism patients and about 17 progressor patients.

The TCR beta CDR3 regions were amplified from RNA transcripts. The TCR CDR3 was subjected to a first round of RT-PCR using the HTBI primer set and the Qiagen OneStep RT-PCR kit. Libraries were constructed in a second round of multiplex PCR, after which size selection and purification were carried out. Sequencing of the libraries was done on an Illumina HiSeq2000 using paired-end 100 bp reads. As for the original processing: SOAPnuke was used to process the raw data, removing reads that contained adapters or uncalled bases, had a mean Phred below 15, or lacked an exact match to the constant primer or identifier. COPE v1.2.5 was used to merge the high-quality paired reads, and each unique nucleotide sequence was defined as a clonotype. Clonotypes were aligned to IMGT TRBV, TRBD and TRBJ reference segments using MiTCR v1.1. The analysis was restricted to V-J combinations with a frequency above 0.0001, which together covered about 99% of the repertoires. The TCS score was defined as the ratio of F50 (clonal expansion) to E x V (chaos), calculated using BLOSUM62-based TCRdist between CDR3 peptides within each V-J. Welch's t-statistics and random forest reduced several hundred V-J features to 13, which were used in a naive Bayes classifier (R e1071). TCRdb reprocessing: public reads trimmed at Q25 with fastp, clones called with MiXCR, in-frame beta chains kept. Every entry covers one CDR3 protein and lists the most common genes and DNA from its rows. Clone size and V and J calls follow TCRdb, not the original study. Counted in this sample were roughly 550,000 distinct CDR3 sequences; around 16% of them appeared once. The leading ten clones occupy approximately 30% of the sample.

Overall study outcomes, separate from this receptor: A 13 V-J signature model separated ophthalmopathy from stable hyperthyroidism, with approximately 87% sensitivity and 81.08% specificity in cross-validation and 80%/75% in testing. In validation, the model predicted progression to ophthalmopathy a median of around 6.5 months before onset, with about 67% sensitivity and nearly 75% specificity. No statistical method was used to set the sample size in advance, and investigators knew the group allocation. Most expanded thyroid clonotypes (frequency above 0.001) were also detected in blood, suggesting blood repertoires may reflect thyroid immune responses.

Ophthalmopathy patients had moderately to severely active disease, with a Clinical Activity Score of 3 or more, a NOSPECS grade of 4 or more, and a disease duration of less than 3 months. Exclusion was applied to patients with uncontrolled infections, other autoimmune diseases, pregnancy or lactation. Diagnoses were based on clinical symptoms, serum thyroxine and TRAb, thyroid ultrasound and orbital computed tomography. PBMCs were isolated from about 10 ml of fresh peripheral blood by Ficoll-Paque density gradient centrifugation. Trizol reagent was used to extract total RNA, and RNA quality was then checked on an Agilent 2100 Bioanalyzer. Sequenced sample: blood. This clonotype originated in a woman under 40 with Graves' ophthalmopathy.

The DNA is as follows: TGTGCCAGCAGCACAGTATCCCGGGAGACCCAGTACTTC. The encoded protein is CASSTVSRETQYF. The chain was built from TRBV28 and TRBJ2-5; confidence is insufficient to name the D gene. V loses 6 bases of germline sequence and J loses 5 bases, and the interval between the two ends is 13 bases. Based on the germline V gene, the CDR1 and CDR2 sequences are MDHEN and SYDVKM. The CDR3 starts with the cysteine, ends with the phenylalanine, and has 13 residues. Solely the CDR3 DNA is kept, with 39 bases framed from the first base. Here the CDR3 is joined to the reference TRBV28 and TRBJ2-5 genes, and the full variable domain is: DVKVTQSSRYLVKRTGEKVFLECVQDMDHENMFWYRQDPGLGLRLIYFSYDVKMKEKGDIPEGYSVSREKKERFSLILESASTNQTSMYLCASSTVSRETQYFGPGTRLLVL.